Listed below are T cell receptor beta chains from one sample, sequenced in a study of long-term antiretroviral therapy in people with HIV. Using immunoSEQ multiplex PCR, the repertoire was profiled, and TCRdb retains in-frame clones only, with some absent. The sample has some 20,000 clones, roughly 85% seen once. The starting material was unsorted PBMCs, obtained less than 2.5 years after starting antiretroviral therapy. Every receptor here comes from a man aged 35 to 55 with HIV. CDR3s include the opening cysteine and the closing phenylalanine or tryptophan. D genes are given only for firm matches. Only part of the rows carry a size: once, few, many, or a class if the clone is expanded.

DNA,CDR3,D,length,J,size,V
TGTGCCAGCAGTTTAAGGGGGCCTACCTACGAGCAGTACTTC,CASSLRGPTYEQYF,TRBD1,14,TRBJ2-7,.,TRBV27
TGTGCCAGCAGTTTATCGTCGGGGTACAACACTGAAGCTTTCTTT,CASSLSSGYNTEAFF,.,15,TRBJ1-1,once,TRBV27
TGTGCCAGCAGCCAATCAGTCACAGGGAATGGCTACACCTTC,CASSQSVTGNGYTF,.,14,TRBJ1-2,.,TRBV16
TGTGCCAGCAGTTTATTTCGGCAGAACACTGAAGCTTTCTTT,CASSLFRQNTEAFF,.,14,TRBJ1-1,.,TRBV28
TGTGCCAGCAGCTTAGGGCCTCCGGGACAGGCCTACGAGCAGTACTTC,CASSLGPPGQAYEQYF,TRBD1,16,TRBJ2-7,.,TRBV7-3
TGCGCCAGCAGTGATTGGGGGGGAGGTAACACTGAAGCTTTCTTT,CASSDWGGGNTEAFF,.,15,TRBJ1-1,.,TRBV10-2
TGTGCCAGCAGCTTAGAACGGGACACATACAATGAGCAGTTCTTC,CASSLERDTYNEQFF,.,15,TRBJ2-1,.,TRBV7-8
TGTGCCAGCAGCCCAAGGACACACCGGGGAAACACCATATATTTT,CASSPRTHRGNTIYF,.,15,TRBJ1-3,few,TRBV7-9
TGTGCCAGTAGTATCAGTAGTAACGGGAACACTGAAGCTTTCTTT,CASSISSNGNTEAFF,.,15,TRBJ1-1,few,TRBV19
TGTGCCAGCAGCTTAGGAAGAGGGGGAAGGAATGAGCAGTTCTTC,CASSLGRGGRNEQFF,.,15,TRBJ2-1,.,TRBV7-8